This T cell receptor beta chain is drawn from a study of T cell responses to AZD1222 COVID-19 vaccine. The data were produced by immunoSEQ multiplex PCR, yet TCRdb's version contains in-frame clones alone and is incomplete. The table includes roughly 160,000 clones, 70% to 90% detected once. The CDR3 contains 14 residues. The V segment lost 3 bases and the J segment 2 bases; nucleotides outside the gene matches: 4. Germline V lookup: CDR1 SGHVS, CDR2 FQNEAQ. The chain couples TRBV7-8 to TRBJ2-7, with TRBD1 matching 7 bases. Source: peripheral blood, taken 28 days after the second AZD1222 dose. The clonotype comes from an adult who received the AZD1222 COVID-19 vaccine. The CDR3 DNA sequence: TGTGCCAGCAGCTTGCGGACAGGAACCTACGAGCAGTACTTC. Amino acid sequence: CASSLRTGTYEQYF. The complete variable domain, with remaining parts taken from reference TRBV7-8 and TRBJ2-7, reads GAGVSQSPRYKVAKRGQDVALRCDPISGHVSLFWYQQALGQGPEFLTYFQNEAQLDKSGLPSDRFFAERPEGSVSTLKIQRTQQEDSAVYLCASSLRTGTYEQYFGPGTRLTVT.